This T cell receptor beta chain was recorded in a study of OX40 agonist ivuxolimab in advanced cancers. With regard to the full study: The costimulatory receptor OX40 (CD134) was targeted by ivuxolimab, a fully human IgG2 agonistic monoclonal antibody. Intravenous ivuxolimab was administered to patients every 2 weeks at six dose levels: 0.01, 0.1, 0.3, 1.5, 3 and 10 mg/kg. Among the approximately 54 dose-escalation patients, around 19 had hepatocellular carcinoma, 15 or so melanoma, 9 renal cell carcinoma and 9 head and neck cancer. In the dose-escalation cohort, more than 80% of patients were male, and the mean age was roughly 56 years with a range of roughly 20 to 85. Prior anti-PD-1, anti-PD-L1 or anti-CTLA-4 therapy was permitted, and checkpoint inhibitors had been received by 30% to 40% of dose-escalation patients. Partial responses occurred in three dose-escalation patients, of whom one had hepatocellular carcinoma and two had cutaneous melanoma. Peripheral TCRbeta sequencing aimed to test whether ivuxolimab altered TCR sequence diversity and caused clonal T-cell expansion. The paper describes the monotherapy dose-escalation part (N ≈ 50 patients) of the phase I trial of ivuxolimab. What the research found in general, with its limitations: After ivuxolimab, CD8+ T cells had more expanded clones than CD4+ T cells on average. Clonal expansion of both CD4+ and CD8+ blood T cells was observed from baseline to week 6 at doses 0.1 to 3.0 mg/kg. Low levels of normalized T-cell clonal expansion were also seen in some patients who did not respond. In the 0.1-3.0 mg/kg groups, partial responders had among the lowest normalized peripheral clonal expansion, particularly in CD8+ T cells. The antigen specificity of the peripheral T cells that underwent clonal expansion was not determined.

Comment on this clone: Its antigen has not been determined. It has no much larger one-base neighbor in the sample; base qualities were not kept.

Genomic DNA was extracted from sorted cells for sequencing of the TCRbeta CDR3 region. TCRbeta CDR3 regions were sequenced using the immunoSEQ Assay. TCRdb carries this immuneACCESS record with in-frame sequences only. Its versions omit some clonotypes, under half of them owing to an unresolved V gene in the studies checked, with the rest unexplained. The table for this sample lists approximately 100,000 clones; roughly nine tenths of them were counted only once. The ten biggest clones cover 0.5% of the sample. Patients with autoimmune disease history or receiving systemic immunosuppression were excluded from the trial. In every dose cohort, peripheral blood was drawn for TCR sequencing at baseline, cycle 4 day 1, and cycle 7 day 1. The samples were drawn from a first-in-human, open-label, multicenter phase I dose-escalation trial of ivuxolimab. The trial enrolled adults with locally advanced or metastatic head and neck squamous cell, hepatocellular, melanoma or renal cell carcinoma. Before TCR sequencing, CD4+ and CD8+ T cells were separately sorted from peripheral blood.

CDR1 and CDR2 are read off the germline V gene (reference sequence) as LNHDA and SQIVND. Here V drops 5 bases and J drops 4 bases, and the junction holds 8 bases not matched to any gene. The CDR3 numbers 16 residues from cysteine through phenylalanine. The only DNA kept is the CDR3, 48 bases in frame from the first base. The V and J segments used are TRBV19 and TRBJ1-5, and 10 bases in between align with TRBD1. The sequenced sample was CD4+ or CD8+ T cells sorted from blood, obtained in a trial of the OX40 agonist ivuxolimab. The clonotype was recovered from an adult with an advanced solid tumor such as melanoma, head and neck, liver or kidney cancer. The CDR3 here reads CASSPMTGGPNQPQHF. The nucleotide sequence is given as TGTGCCAGTAGTCCCATGACAGGGGGCCCTAATCAGCCCCAGCATTTT.